This T cell receptor beta chain was documented in a study of cytomegalovirus exposure and HLA in healthy donors (dated by TCRdb to about 2017). Background for the entire study: An earlier analysis of 587 of the donors reported more than 250 Gb of sequence data and 117 million unique TCR beta sequences from about 180 million T cells. An early release covering about 600 HLA-typed donors comprised 250 to 350 gigabases of sequencing data and 65 million to 100 million unique TCR sequences. Donor age, sex, ethnicity and CMV serostatus were compiled together with the repertoire data. On average, 235,054 unique TCR beta nucleotide sequences were sequenced per donor among a few hundred genotyped donors of the cohort, with around 19% of those sequences being non-productive. An earlier analysis of nearly 600 of the donors applied high-throughput TCR beta sequencing to assess whether each TCR beta V gene segment acted as functional or pseudogenic. Of the 350 to 450 genotyped donors, about 80% fell in the genetic ancestry cluster associated with self-reported Caucasian donors. All discovery cohort repertoires had been generated using a single sequencing platform. A later analysis re-analyzed previously published TCR beta repertoires from 600 to 850 donors and added high-resolution HLA genotyping to study TCR occurrence patterns. The T cell repertoires of several hundred subjects were profiled by immunosequencing and related to cytomegalovirus serostatus. The number of typed donors differed by locus: about 620-640 for A, B, C, DRB1 and DQB1; approximately 540 for DQA1; about 600 for DPA1; and about 450 for DPB1. Rather than using new phenotypic data, the later analysis identified candidate immune exposures from TCR beta sequences and from how often those sequences occurred across donors. Along with the roughly 710-subject first cohort, a separate validation cohort of over 90 different subjects was used. The study was designed to test whether signatures of past pathogen exposure could be identified by cataloging public T cell receptors. Five DR-DQ haplotypes were treated as single units for association and clustering because of strong linkage in the cohort. The study combined high-throughput TCR immunosequencing, statistical association of individual TCRs with disease status, and machine learning to predict cytomegalovirus infection status. In a later genetic analysis, genome-wide SNP genotypes for about 55% of the roughly 700 donors were used, and that subset was treated as a discovery cohort. Both class I and class II loci were covered by HLA typing, at four-digit resolution.

With regard to this clone: Its cognate antigen has yet to be identified. Base quality data are lacking; no much larger clone is found one base away.

Trimming at the junction amounts to 3 bases on V and 6 bases on J, and the germline ends lie 19 bases apart. The germline V gene (reference sequence) gives CDR1 as LNHDA and CDR2 as SQIVND. There are 16 amino acids in the CDR3, from cysteine to phenylalanine inclusive. Here the CDR3 DNA is all that survives: 48 bases in frame from base 1. The protocol used for the library was the immunoSEQ multiplex PCR assay. A mixture of 60 forward primers for TCR Vbeta segments and 13 reverse primers for TCR Jbeta segments was used in the multiplex PCR. The CDR3 region of rearranged TCR beta genes was amplified from genomic DNA by a multiplex PCR assay. The Illumina HiSeq System was used to sequence the amplified TCR beta libraries as 87-base-pair reads. The original pipeline was this. In a later analysis, around 80 million unique TCR beta chains were counted across the roughly 670 repertoires, and approximately 11 million of these chains were shared by at least two donors. Raw reads were error-corrected and collapsed into unique sequences with a nearest-neighbor algorithm that merged closely related sequences to remove PCR and sequencing errors. V, D and J gene segments were assigned by aligning CDR3 sequences to IMGT reference sequences. Each retained sequence needed at least a six-nucleotide match to both a V gene segment and a J gene segment. Rearrangements were called productive when the CDR3 lacked stop codons and stayed in frame with V and J; all others were non-productive. CDR3 was defined according to IMGT convention as the region running from the second conserved V-encoded cysteine to the conserved J-encoded phenylalanine. The earlier analysis of some 600 of the donors excluded sequences that lacked an unambiguous match to a single V gene segment. An earlier analysis of 500 to 600 of the donors classified V segments as functional when productive rearrangements were above 56.7% and as segregating when the standard deviation between donors was above 5%. A statistical classification framework was developed to diagnose cytomegalovirus status using the catalog of TCR beta chain sequences. In a later analysis, TCR nucleotide sequences were compared against IMGT/GENE-DB human TR gene sequences so that V and J genes could be assigned. Using the TCRdist pipeline, a later analysis assigned CDR3 sequences along with most-parsimonious VDJ recombination scenarios. In a later analysis, every TCR beta chain was defined by the combination of its CDR3 amino acid sequence and its V-gene family, and reads without a unique V-gene family were dropped. A later analysis removed several hundred highly shared, low-generation-probability nucleotide sequences to deal with suspected cross-contamination and a sequencing artifact. In a later analysis, a clonal expansion index was calculated for each public chain from normalized within-repertoire ranks of inferred template counts. In a later analysis, generation probabilities were computed using a VDJ recombination model fitted to out-of-frame rearrangements, and the results were checked against IGoR. Hypergeometric tests were used in a later analysis to score TCR-TCR, TCR-HLA and TCR-CMV co-occurrence, with a repertoire-size bias correction applied to the TCR pairs. A later analysis estimated false discovery rates by permuting HLA or CMV assignments 20 times. In a later analysis, co-occurring TCRs were grouped using DBSCAN, with TCRdist sequence similarity added in when clustering inside HLA-allele-positive subsets. Repertoires with fewer than 30,000 or more than 120,000 public chains, plus five repertoires with anomalous nucleotide sharing, were excluded from co-occurrence clustering. TCRdb provides this immuneACCESS table in a form limited to in-frame rearrangements. Some clones are lacking; in checked studies, under half of them reflect an unresolved V gene, and why the rest are absent is not known. That table supplies the V and J calls and clone size; D and trimming were determined from the DNA. Recorded for this sample are almost 65,000 clones; around four fifths of them occurred a single time. Around 5.1% of the sample comes from the top ten.

The cohort comprised some 680 healthy bone marrow donors. Cohort members were all nominally healthy when sampled, although unrecorded immune exposures were likely present. The donor was CMV seropositive and was included in the group of 270 or so seropositive cohort members. A peripheral blood sample was collected from each donor, and TCR beta sequencing was performed on peripheral blood mononuclear cells. Genomic DNA was extracted from the blood cell samples with the Qiagen DNeasy Blood Extraction Kit. Points the paper makes about the study in general: Because HLA typing was unavailable for some donors at each locus, only the typed subset was used in association tests. Correlated functional status among segregating V segments might reflect linkage disequilibrium, but an unknown experimental factor could not be ruled out. The cohort was sequenced for TCR beta chains only, and without alpha or paired-chain data the features that could be detected were limited. Most TCR sequences were seen in very few donors, while some public TCRs were found in many individuals. In a later analysis, HLA-associated TCR beta chains showed more clonal expansion and lower generation probabilities than non-associated chains that were equally common. According to a later genetic analysis, donors in an Asian-associated ancestry cluster had fewer N-insertions in productive TCRs than the approximately 700-donor mean. Specific HLA alleles were associated with 16,951 TCR beta sequences at a false discovery rate of 0.05 in a later analysis. The authors suggested that the approach could potentially be generalized to other disease states and immunological phenotypes. For the cohort, immune exposure information was limited to CMV serostatus. A further reported finding was that TCR beta sequences accurately predicted the HLA-A and HLA-B alleles for most subjects in the first cohort. Cytomegalovirus status was reported to be diagnosed by the classifier with high specificity and sensitivity in both the original and validation cohorts. A total of around 150 TCR beta chains were listed by the study as associated with cytomegalovirus. When HLA alleles, especially DR and DQ, strongly co-occurred, TCR associations were difficult to assign to individual alleles. In a later analysis, the rate of TCR association differed among HLA loci, with DRB1 alleles having the most associated TCRs and HLA-C alleles having the fewest. A group of highly shared sequence variants was considered likely to be a technical artifact of the sequencing pipeline. Because the 87-base-pair reads could not distinguish some IMGT-functional V segments, including TRBV6-2 and TRBV6-3, those segments were excluded. A later genetic analysis associated a missense DCLRE1C variant with V-gene and J-gene trimming of TCR beta chains, and an independent cohort replicated the association. A few of the identified cytomegalovirus-associated TCR beta chains were confirmed in vitro to be specific for cytomegalovirus antigens. A later analysis found that most CMV-associated TCR beta chains appeared HLA-restricted, with HLA associations seemingly driven largely by CMV exposure. Several of the top co-occurrence clusters appeared to be linked to parvovirus B19, influenza, CMV and Epstein-Barr virus, according to a later analysis. Broadly in line with IMGT annotations, most TCR beta V segments showed up in productive rearrangements about 87% or about 30% of the time in an earlier analysis of around 550 of the donors. Because counts were too low, seventeen rarely observed V segments, including chromosome 9 orphons, were excluded from the earlier analysis of around 640 of the donors. Sequencing depth was assumed to be roughly uniform across donors in the presence/absence analyses, though that assumption may not hold.

The receptor was derived from a male donor in good health and CMV-seropositive. The V gene is TRBV19 and the J gene is TRBJ2-3, with TRBD2 as a weak D call on 7 bases. Sample: PBMCs. The encoded CDR3 is CASSMGGGIPGDTQYF. The bases are TGTGCCAGTAGTATGGGCGGGGGCATCCCAGGGGATACGCAGTATTTT.